Listed below are T cell receptor beta chains from one sample, sequenced in a study of T cell repertoires in cytomegalovirus infection. In TCRdb, the reads were re-called with MiXCR into one record per CDR3 protein. Seen here are about 220,000 distinct CDR3 sequences, 38% observed once, and the top ten hold 55% to 60%. The antigens these receptors bind are not known. This material consisted of CD8+ T cells from cultured PBMCs, taken from culture after CMV antigen stimulation. The receptors derive from a human donor in good health (CMV status not recorded). Some clones in this sample may be carry-over from other donors' samples. CDR3s include the opening cysteine and the closing phenylalanine or tryptophan. The D gene is left open where the match is weak. Where a row states a size, it is once, few, many or the class of an expanded clone; other rows omit it.

>.|TRBJ2-3|.|TRBV7-9
TGTGCCAGCAGCCCCCCTAGCAGACGCACAGATACGCAGTATTTT
CASSPPSRRTDTQYF
>.|TRBJ2-7|TRBD1|TRBV9
TGTGCCAGCAGCGTAGGGGGACAGGGATCCTACGAGCAGTACTTC
CASSVGGQGSYEQYF
>.|TRBJ2-7|.|TRBV7-6
TGTGCCAGCAGCTTGTCAGGATCTCCCGAGCAGTACTTC
CASSLSGSPEQYF
>few|TRBJ2-7|TRBD2|TRBV29-1
TGCAGCGCGGGCAGCGGGGAACACGAGCAGTACTTC
CSAGSGEHEQYF
>few|TRBJ2-2|.|TRBV28
TGTGCCAGCAGTTTCGTGGGCACCGGGGAGCTGTTTTTT
CASSFVGTGELFF
>few|TRBJ1-6|.|TRBV28
TGTGCCACCAATATGAGGGGGGCGAGAACAATTTCACCCCTCCACTTT
CATNMRGARTISPLHF
>.|TRBJ2-7|.|TRBV11-2
TGTGCCAGCAGCTTAACAGGGAGGGAGACCTACGAGCAGTACTTC
CASSLTGRETYEQYF
>.|TRBJ2-1|.|TRBV5-1
TGCGCCATAAGCTTGTTCTCTACAGAGGGCAATGAGCAGTTCTTC
CAISLFSTEGNEQFF
>few|TRBJ2-3|TRBD2|TRBV9
TGTGCCAGCGGGACCTCGGGGGGGGGCACAGATACGCAGTATTTT
CASGTSGGGTDTQYF
>few|TRBJ2-3|TRBD1|TRBV7-3
TGTGCCAGCAGCTTAATCGGGACAGGGGTTACAGATACGCAGTATTTT
CASSLIGTGVTDTQYF
>.|TRBJ2-7|.|TRBV12-3/TRBV12-4
TGTGCCAGCAGTTTAGCGCGTATCGGGGGGCGGGACTCTACCTACGAGCAGTACTTC
CASSLARIGGRDSTYEQYF
>.|TRBJ2-2|.|TRBV10-1
TGCGCCAGCAGTGAGTCGGACACCGGGGAGCTGTTTTTT
CASSESDTGELFF
>few|TRBJ2-1|TRBD2|TRBV11-2
TGTGCCAGCAGCTTCTCCCCGGGACTAGCGGGGGATGAGCAGTTCTTC
CASSFSPGLAGDEQFF
>.|TRBJ2-7|TRBD1|TRBV7-6
TGTGCCAGCAGCTCCCGGACAGGGGGCCCCTACGAGCAGTACTTC
CASSSRTGGPYEQYF
>many|TRBJ2-2|.|TRBV28
TGTGCCAGCAGTTTAGCTAGTAACACCGGGGAGCTGTTTTTT
CASSLASNTGELFF
>.|TRBJ1-3|.|TRBV12-5
TGTGCTAGTGGTTTGTACTGTTATGGAAACACCATATATTTT
CASGLYCYGNTIYF
>.|TRBJ1-2|.|TRBV28
TGTGCCAGCACTCTTAATCTAGGTACTGGGAGTGGCTACACCTTC
CASTLNLGTGSGYTF
>few|TRBJ1-5|.|TRBV15
TGTGCCACCAGCACCTACAGGGTCTCTCCTCAGCCCCAGCATTTT
CATSTYRVSPQPQHF
>.|TRBJ2-1|.|TRBV29-1
TGCAGCGTTGAACCGGGACCATCTGACTACAATGAGCAGTTCTTC
CSVEPGPSDYNEQFF
>.|TRBJ2-2|.|TRBV7-3
TGTGCCAGCAGCGAAACTGGGGGAGGCGGTCCCGGGGAGCTGTTTTTT
CASSETGGGGPGELFF
>few|TRBJ2-1|TRBD2|TRBV27
TGTGCCAGCAGTCCCACGGGGAGCGGGGGGAAGAATGAGCAGTTCTTC
CASSPTGSGGKNEQFF
>few|TRBJ1-1|TRBD1|TRBV10-2
TGCGCCAGCAGAATTTCTCCGGACAGGGCCTTGAACACTGAAGCTTTCTTT
CASRISPDRALNTEAFF
>.|TRBJ1-1|.|TRBV6-2/TRBV6-3
TGTGCCAGCAGTTTCTACGGGACGCTTGACCGCCAGGGCACTGAAGCTTTCTTT
CASSFYGTLDRQGTEAFF
>few|TRBJ2-1|.|TRBV20-1
TGCAGTGCTAGAGATGGCCAGTTACGGTCCAATGAGCAGTTCTTC
CSARDGQLRSNEQFF
>few|TRBJ2-1|.|TRBV7-8
TGTGCCAGCAGCGAGAAAGGGGTTACTTCCTACAATGAGCAGTTCTTC
CASSEKGVTSYNEQFF
>few|TRBJ2-7|.|TRBV11-2
TGTGCCAGCAGCTTAACTCCTATCTCCTACGAGCAGTACTTC
CASSLTPISYEQYF
>many|TRBJ2-3|TRBD1|TRBV28
TGTGCCAGCGGGACAGGGTCGACGCAGTATTTT
CASGTGSTQYF
>.|TRBJ2-3|.|TRBV11-2
TGTGCCAGCAGCCGCACTCAGGAGGGGGGGCCACTAGATACGCAGTATTTT
CASSRTQEGGPLDTQYF
>many|TRBJ1-2|.|TRBV11-2
TGTGCCAGCAGCTTAAGTCGGAACAATAACTATGGCTACACCTTC
CASSLSRNNNYGYTF
>.|TRBJ2-7|TRBD1|TRBV7-4
TGTGCCAGCTCCCTGGGAGGACAGGGGGCAAGCTACGGCGAGCAGTACTTC
CASSLGGQGASYGEQYF
>.|TRBJ2-5|TRBD1|TRBV7-9
TGTGCCAGCAGCCCCAGGGACAGCCCTATGGGGGAGACCCAGTACTTC
CASSPRDSPMGETQYF
>few|TRBJ2-2|.|TRBV27
TGTGCCAGCAACACGGGGCGGGGGGAGCTGTTTTTT
CASNTGRGELFF
>.|TRBJ1-1|.|TRBV14
TGTGCCAGCAGCCAAGAAGGCCGAGGTTACATGAACACTGAAGCTTTCTTT
CASSQEGRGYMNTEAFF
>.|TRBJ2-5|.|TRBV27
TGTGCCAGCAGTTTAAACCAAGAGACCCAGTACTTC
CASSLNQETQYF
>few|TRBJ2-5|TRBD2|TRBV7-3
TGTGCCAGCAGCTCAAGCGGGGGCGGGGAGACCCAGTACTTC
CASSSSGGGETQYF
>.|TRBJ1-2|.|TRBV7-2
TGTGCCAGCAGCTCAGAGCAGAGGGCCTATGGCTACACCTTC
CASSSEQRAYGYTF
>.|TRBJ2-1|.|TRBV20-1
TGCAGTGCTAGAGATCTGGCTAGGGGGTACAATGAGCAGTTCTTC
CSARDLARGYNEQFF
>medium-sized|TRBJ2-2|.|TRBV24-1
TGTGCCACCAGCCTGAACACCGGGGAGCTGTTTTTT
CATSLNTGELFF
>.|TRBJ1-5|.|TRBV6-1
TGTGCCAGCAGTGATGGAAGGGAGGGGCATCAGCCCCAGCATTTT
CASSDGREGHQPQHF
>many|TRBJ1-1|.|TRBV7-6
TGTGCCAGCAGCTTTCCAGGGGCCAACACTGAAGCTTTCTTT
CASSFPGANTEAFF
>few|TRBJ2-7|.|TRBV28
TGTGCCAGCAGTCGACCACAGGGCCGCGAGCAGTACTTC
CASSRPQGREQYF
>.|TRBJ2-1|.|TRBV20-1
TGCAGTGCTCGGGGGCCCTACAATGAGCAGTTCTTC
CSARGPYNEQFF
>.|TRBJ2-7|.|TRBV11-2
TGTGCCAGCAGCTTAGAAGGGACGGACCCCTACGAGCAGTACTTC
CASSLEGTDPYEQYF
>few|TRBJ2-2|.|TRBV12-3/TRBV12-4
TGTGCCAGCAGTCCGAACTTTGCGTCTAGCGTGAACACCGGGGAGCTGTTTTTT
CASSPNFASSVNTGELFF
>.|TRBJ2-7|.|TRBV4-2
TGTGCCAGCAGCACTACGGGTTTGGCGTACACCTACGAGCAGTACTTC
CASSTTGLAYTYEQYF
>.|TRBJ2-3|.|TRBV4-1
TGCGCCAGCAGCCAAGACTGGGCGGCTAGCACAGATACGCAGTATTTT
CASSQDWAASTDTQYF
>.|TRBJ1-6|.|TRBV29-1
TGCAGCGTTCTATCGGGTACCGGGTATCGTAATTCACCCCTCCACTTT
CSVLSGTGYRNSPLHF
>.|TRBJ2-4|TRBD1|TRBV6-1
TGTGCCAGCAGATTCTCGGGACAGGGGGCTTGGGCCAAAAACATTCAGTACTTC
CASRFSGQGAWAKNIQYF
>.|TRBJ2-7|.|TRBV19
TGTGCCAGGACCCGGGATGTGCGGACCTACGAGCAGTACTTC
CARTRDVRTYEQYF
>few|TRBJ2-1|TRBD2|TRBV29-1
TGCAGCGTAGAGGGTAGCGGGAGCGCGGTTTACAATGAGCAGTTCTTC
CSVEGSGSAVYNEQFF
>.|TRBJ1-5|TRBD1|TRBV6-6
TGTGCCAGCCTAGACAGGGGGAGTAGCAATCAGCCCCAGCATTTT
CASLDRGSSNQPQHF
>.|TRBJ1-2|.|TRBV7-9
TGTGCCAGCAGCCCCCAAGGTACAGGGCACTATGGCTACACCTTC
CASSPQGTGHYGYTF
>few|TRBJ1-1|.|TRBV12-3/TRBV12-4
TGTGCCAGCAGTGGGATAGGCGGAAGTGAAGCTTTCTTT
CASSGIGGSEAFF
>.|TRBJ1-5|.|TRBV6-1
TGTGCCAGCAGTGATTACAGGGGCAATCAGCCCCAGCATTTT
CASSDYRGNQPQHF
>.|TRBJ2-7|.|TRBV7-6
TGTGCCAGCAGCTTAGCTGGGGGCAACGAGCAGTACTTC
CASSLAGGNEQYF
>once|TRBJ2-2|.|TRBV7-6
TGTGCCAGCAGCTTAGAAGTCCTGGGGGAGCTGTTTTTT
CASSLEVLGELFF
>.|TRBJ1-2|.|TRBV6-1
TGTGCCAGCAGTAAAAATTCCCTCTGGACCGAGTATGGCTACACCTTC
CASSKNSLWTEYGYTF
>.|TRBJ2-7|.|TRBV4-2
TGTGCCAGCAGCCAAGAAACCTCGGGGCTCTCCTACGAGCAGTACTTC
CASSQETSGLSYEQYF
>.|TRBJ2-2|.|TRBV6-2/TRBV6-3
TGTGCCAGCTCCGGGGACGAGAAGGAATGGAACACCGGGGAGCTGTTTTTT
CASSGDEKEWNTGELFF
>few|TRBJ2-7|.|TRBV7-6
TGTGCCAGCAGAGGAGGGCAGAACGAGCAGTACTTC
CASRGGQNEQYF